The 27 T cell receptor beta chains reported below all come from one sample, sequenced in a study of T cells in Graves' hyperthyroidism and ophthalmopathy. Amplified TCR beta CDR3 regions came from RNA transcripts. Initially, a first-round RT-PCR of the TCR CDR3 employed the HTBI primer set. From the multiplex PCR reads, TCRdb called clonotypes with MiXCR, one entry per CDR3 protein. The sample has some 700,000 distinct CDR3 sequences, about 18% seen once; the top ten hold roughly a sixth. Sequenced: blood. Every receptor here comes from a man aged 45-65 years with Graves' hyperthyroidism.

The V gene is TRBV27, the J gene TRBJ1-4, with 7 bases lining up with TRBD1. This CDR3 comprises 13 residues. CDR1 MNHEY and CDR2 SMNVEV come from the germline V gene (reference sequence). V trimming: 5 bases; J trimming: 8 bases; junction bases outside the gene matches: 5. The CDR3 DNA sequence: TGTGCCAGCAGTGGACAGGCGGGGGAAAAACTGTTTTTT. It yields the protein CASSGQAGEKLFF.

In this sample, this clonotype turned up many times. The chain has TRBV27 and TRBJ1-2; TRBD1 matches at 10 bases. This CDR3 contains 15 residues. Trimming took 5 bases from V and 6 from J; bases not matched to a gene: 9. Germline V lookup: CDR1 MNHEY, CDR2 SMNVEV (reference sequence). The CDR3 DNA follows: TGTGCCAGCAGTCCCCGGGACAGGGGAGCAGATGGCTACACCTTC. Protein product: CASSPRDRGADGYTF.

This clonotype has at least ten counts. The chain uses TRBV6-1 and TRBJ2-7; TRBD1 is a possible D gene (5 bases). Germline loops: CDR1 MNHNS, CDR2 SASEGT. The CDR3 is made up of 15 amino acids. V was shortened by 3 bases and J by 4 bases, with 16 bases between the two germline ends. The CDR3 DNA is TGTGCCAGCAGTGACTCTCAGGGCTCCTATTACGAGCAGTACTTC. Its translation: CASSDSQGSYYEQYF.

This clonotype has a handful of counts. This rearrangement joins TRBV6-1 to TRBJ1-5; D is uncertain. The CDR3 is 15 residues long. Deletions cut 6 bases from V and 3 bases from J, with 15 bases between. The germline CDR1 and CDR2 sequences are MNHNS and SASEGT. Here the CDR3 DNA reads TGTGCCAGCAGGCACCTTCGGGGATACAATCAGCCCCAGCATTTT. This codes for CASRHLRGYNQPQHF.

The CDR3 spells CASSGGLGTSYEQYF. The CDR3 nucleotides read TGCGCCAGCAGCGGAGGTCTCGGGACTTCATACGAGCAGTACTTC. This chain uses TRBV5-1 with TRBJ2-7; a weak D match, TRBD2 (6 bases). V lost 4 bases and J lost 4, with 18 bases in between. Germline CDR1 and CDR2: SGHRS and YFSETQ. This CDR3 has 15 amino acids. The full variable domain, in which reference TRBV5-1 and TRBJ2-7 provide the parts outside the CDR3, is KAGVTQTPRYLIKTRGQQVTLSCSPISGHRSVSWYQQTPGQGLQFLFEYFSETQRNKGNFPGRFSGRQFSNSRSEMNVSTLELGDSALYLCASSGGLGTSYEQYFGPGTRLTVT.

The chain carries TRBV5-1 and TRBJ1-1; TRBD1 might be the D (5 bases). Germline CDR1 reads SGHRS; CDR2 reads YFSETQ. The CDR3 sequence is 17 residues long. Trimming removed 2 bases from V and 3 bases from J, with 20 bases in between. CDR3 in DNA: TGCGCCAGCAGCTTCTCCCGGGGGGGGGAATGGTACACTGAAGCTTTCTTT. It specifies CASSFSRGGEWYTEAFF.

This clonotype was picked up many times. The V call is TRBV10-3, the J call TRBJ1-3; 7 bases line up with TRBD1. This CDR3 spans 15 amino acids. Germline loops: CDR1 ENHRY, CDR2 SYGVKD. The V gene end was trimmed by 7 bases and the J gene end by 0 bases; junction bases not matched to a gene: 6. CDR3 bases: TGTGCCATCAAGGGGGACAGAAACTCTGGAAACACCATATATTTT. The encoded protein is CAIKGDRNSGNTIYF.

This clonotype was seen only a few times. The rearrangement joins TRBV28 to TRBJ1-2; no firm D call. Trimming cost V 4 bases and J 7 bases, with 19 bases left between them. Looked up from germline, CDR1 is MDHEN and CDR2 is SYDVKM. The length of the CDR3 is 15 residues. This CDR3 is CASSSTGSRVGGYTF. CDR3 in DNA: TGTGCCAGCAGTTCTACCGGGAGCCGGGTCGGTGGCTACACCTTC.

There are a few counts of this clonotype. The chain is built from TRBV24-1 and TRBJ1-2; D gene ambiguous. Germline values: CDR1 KGHDR, CDR2 SFDVKD. The CDR3 has 13 amino acids. The germline V and J ends were trimmed by 12 bases and 4 bases, with 17 bases remaining between them. The CDR3, as DNA: TGTGCCCCCCTCCCCAAGGGCGGCTATGGCTACACCTTC. It codes for CAPLPKGGYGYTF.

This clonotype occurred many times. The gene calls are TRBV4-1 and TRBJ2-5, with 13 bases lining up with TRBD2. CDR3 size: 16 residues. From germline, CDR1 is MGHRA and CDR2 YSYEKL. V shed 5 bases and J 5 bases; nucleotides not matched to a gene: 8. As DNA, the CDR3 is TGCGCCAGCAGCGATCCGGGACTAGCGGGATTGGAGACCCAGTACTTC. Its translation: CASSDPGLAGLETQYF.

This clonotype was detected many times. This chain connects TRBV7-2 to TRBJ2-7; 8 positions agree with TRBD2. The germline V gene has CDR1 SGHTA and CDR2 FQGNSA. J gave up 6 bases and V 1 base, and 11 bases lay outside the gene matches. The CDR3 loop spans 16 amino acids. The CDR3 is CASSLGGGRTTIEQYF. The CDR3 DNA reads TGTGCCAGCAGCTTAGGCGGGGGGCGGACTACGATCGAGCAGTACTTC.

This chain uses TRBV30 with TRBJ2-7, with D possibly TRBD1 on 5 matching bases. CDR3 length equals 16 residues. Germline V CDR1 and CDR2: GTSNPN, SVGIG (reference sequence). Between the trimmed V and J ends, which lost 4 bases and 5 bases, there was a span of 24 bases. CDR3 in amino acids: CAWKLVLAGNIHEQYF. The CDR3 DNA reads TGTGCCTGGAAACTGGTTTTGGCAGGGAATATCCACGAGCAGTACTTC.

Many counts were recorded for this clonotype. This chain connects TRBV2 to TRBJ2-2; D call uncertain. Germline CDR1 and CDR2: SNHLY and FYNNEI. V was trimmed by 6 bases and J by 0 bases, leaving 8 bases between them. This CDR3 contains 14 residues. The CDR3 loop reads CASRDGPNTGELFF. In nucleotides, the CDR3 is TGTGCCAGCAGAGACGGACCGAACACCGGGGAGCTGTTTTTT.

This clonotype was observed many times. The chain combines TRBV12-3 or TRBV12-4 with TRBJ2-7; unclear D gene. The CDR3 has 15 residues. Trimming stripped 6 bases from V and 2 bases from J, with 17 bases between. CDR3 coding DNA: TGTGCCAGCAGCCAATCCAAGGGTATGACCTACGAGCAGTACTTC. It specifies CASSQSKGMTYEQYF.

The sample holds many counts of this clonotype. The V gene is TRBV27, the J gene TRBJ2-7, with 8 bases lining up with TRBD1. The CDR3 totals 14 residues. Trimming cost V 8 bases and J 3 bases; bases outside gene matches: 9. CDR1 MNHEY and CDR2 SMNVEV come from the germline V gene (reference sequence). CDR3 loop: CASGAVTGDYEQYF. CDR3 in DNA: TGTGCCAGCGGAGCGGTGACAGGGGACTACGAGCAGTACTTC.

This clonotype was seen a handful of times. The V and J genes are TRBV7-3 and TRBJ1-2; 9 nucleotides agree with TRBD1. This CDR3 has 17 residues. Germline assignment: CDR1 SGHTA and CDR2 FQGTGA. Trimming removed 5 bases from V and 6 bases from J; junction bases left unmatched: 16. The CDR3, as DNA: TGTGCCAGCAGCGCCCACCTCCGGGACAGGGAGGATAATGGCTACACCTTC. Translation: CASSAHLRDREDNGYTF.

Ten or more counts support this clonotype. The chain is built from TRBV6-2 or TRBV6-3 and TRBJ1-2; D unclear. Germline V gives CDR1 MNHEY, CDR2 SVGEGT. Trimming took 5 bases from V and 7 from J, leaving 8 bases between them. CDR3 length: 11 residues. CDR3 protein: CASSGMGGYTF. CDR3 coding DNA: TGTGCCAGCAGTGGCATGGGTGGCTACACCTTC.

This clonotype was detected ten times or more. The CDR3 here is CASTPGTGPREQYF. For the CDR3, the DNA is TGTGCCAGCACCCCCGGGACAGGCCCTCGGGAGCAGTACTTC. The V gene is TRBV5-5, the J gene TRBJ2-7, with 8 bases aligning to TRBD1. V lost 6 bases to trimming and J lost 7 bases; unmatched junction nucleotides: 12. Looked up from germline, CDR1 is SGHKS and CDR2 is YYEKEE (reference sequence). The CDR3 runs to 14 residues.

This clonotype has a handful of counts. This chain uses TRBV2 with TRBJ2-5; no clear D gene. V was cut by 4 bases and J by 4 bases, with 10 bases left in between. The CDR3 is 13 residues long. In germline, CDR1 is SNHLY, CDR2 FYNNEI. The CDR3, as DNA: TGTGCCAGCAGTGCAAACCAGGTAGAGACCCAGTACTTC. It is translated as CASSANQVETQYF.

The chain uses TRBV28 and TRBJ2-5; possible D gene TRBD1, 6 bases. CDR3 length equals 16 residues. CDR1 and CDR2 from the germline V gene are MDHEN and SYDVKM. V lost 3 bases and J lost 6, with 20 bases in between. CDR3 residues: CASSFTATGLRKTQYF. DNA of the CDR3: TGTGCCAGCAGTTTCACTGCGACAGGCCTTAGGAAGACCCAGTACTTC.

About this clonotype itself: This may stem from a read error, because a much larger clone lies one nucleotide away. J is TRBJ2-7 and V is TRBV5-1; possibly TRBD1 for D (6 bases). This CDR3 has 13 amino acids. CDR1 and CDR2 from the germline V gene are SGHRS and YFSETQ. The DNA of the CDR3 is TGCGCCAGCATGGGGACAAATACCTACGAGCACTACTTC. Amino acid sequence: CASMGTNTYEHYF.

The J gene is TRBJ1-2, the V gene TRBV10-3; TRBD1 is a possible D gene (5 bases). There are 14 residues in the CDR3. V was cut by 3 bases and J by 5 bases, with 13 bases left in between. The germline V gene has CDR1 ENHRY and CDR2 SYGVKD. The CDR3 sequence is CAISDKGAGYGYTF. The DNA of the CDR3 is TGTGCCATCAGTGATAAAGGGGCGGGGTATGGCTACACCTTC.

In this sample, this clonotype turned up many times. The chain is built from TRBV11-2 and TRBJ2-3, with 11 positions matching TRBD2. The CDR3 length is 16 residues. The V gene's germline CDR1 is SGHAT and CDR2 FQNNGV. The V segment lost 2 bases and the J segment 7 bases; nucleotides outside the gene matches: 8. CDR3 nucleotides: TGTGCCAGCAGCTTATTTACTAGCGGGAGAGGAAATACGCAGTATTTT. Its protein is CASSLFTSGRGNTQYF. The full variable domain, completed using reference TRBV11-2 and TRBJ2-3, is EAGVAQSPRYKIIEKRQSVAFWCNPISGHATLYWYQQILGQGPKLLIQFQNNGVVDDSQLPKDRFSAERLKGVDSTLKIQPAKLEDSAVYLCASSLFTSGRGNTQYFGPGTRLTVL.

This clonotype was counted between two and nine times. The chain links TRBV7-9 to TRBJ1-4; no clear D. This CDR3 is 14 amino acids long. The V end lost 5 bases, the J end lost 2 bases, and 9 bases lay between the germline ends. Germline V gene data show CDR1 as SEHNR and CDR2 as FQNEAQ (reference sequence). The CDR3 sequence: CASSPPGTNEKLFF. DNA for the CDR3: TGTGCCAGCAGCCCACCGGGTACTAATGAAAAACTGTTTTTT.

This clonotype came up a few times. A much larger clone differs from this one at a single base, so this may be a read error. V is TRBV28 and J is TRBJ1-1; no firm D call. Trimming stripped 2 bases from V and 0 bases from J, with 10 bases between. The CDR3 sequence is 15 residues long. The V gene's germline CDR1 is MDHEN and CDR2 SYDVKM. This CDR3 reads CASSLGSDLNTEAFF. The DNA for the CDR3 is TGTGCCAGCAGTTTAGGTTCAGATCTGAACACTGAAGCTTTCTTT. The entire variable domain, with the rest obtained from reference TRBV28 and TRBJ1-1, is as follows: DVKVTQSSRYLVKRTGEKVFLECVQDMDHENMFWYRQDPGLGLRLIYFSYDVKMKEKGDIPEGYSVSREKKERFSLILESASTNQTSMYLCASSLGSDLNTEAFFGQGTRLTVV.

This clonotype was recorded a few times. The chain employs TRBV6-1 and TRBJ2-5; 11 bases fit TRBD1. Trimming took 3 bases from V and 5 from J; bases not matched to a gene: 5. CDR3 length equals 15 residues. CDR1 is MNHNS and CDR2 is SASEGT in the germline V gene. CDR3 nucleotides: TGTGCCAGCAGTGAGGAGGACAGGGGGCGGGAGACCCAGTACTTC. It specifies CASSEEDRGRETQYF.

In this sample, this clonotype turned up many times. The chain links TRBV5-1 to TRBJ2-5, with D tentatively TRBD1 (6 bases). The V gene lost 4 bases and the J gene lost 3 bases, with 13 bases spanning the gap. Germline CDR1 is SGHRS and CDR2 is YFSETQ. This CDR3 is 14 amino acids long. The CDR3: CASSRRQAEETQYF. CDR3 sequence (DNA): TGCGCCAGCAGCCGTCGACAGGCTGAAGAGACCCAGTACTTC.